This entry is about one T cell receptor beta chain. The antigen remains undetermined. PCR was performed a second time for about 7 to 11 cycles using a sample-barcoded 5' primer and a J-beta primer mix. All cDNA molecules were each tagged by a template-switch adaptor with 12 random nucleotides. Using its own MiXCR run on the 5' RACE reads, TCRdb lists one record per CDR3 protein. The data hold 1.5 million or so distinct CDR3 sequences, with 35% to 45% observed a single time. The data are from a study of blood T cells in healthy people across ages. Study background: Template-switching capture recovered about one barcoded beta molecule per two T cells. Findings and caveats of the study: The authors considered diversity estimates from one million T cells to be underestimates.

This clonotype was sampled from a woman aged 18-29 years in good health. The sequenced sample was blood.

CDR3 bases: TGTGCCAGCAGCTTAGCAGTGGAAGCTTTCTTT. Translated, it gives CASSLAVEAFF. The rearrangement uses TRBV7-2 and TRBJ1-1; no definite D call. Germline CDR1 and CDR2: SGHTA and FQGNSA. CDR3 size: 11 residues. Trimming shortened V by 0 bases and J by 8 bases, and 4 bases separated the two germline ends.